A single TCR beta chain is shown here with its context. Its antigen is unidentified. 13 Jbeta primers and 60 Vbeta primers were used for the PCR. Clones were read by immunoSEQ multiplex PCR, and TCRdb kept only the in-frame ones, dropping some. The sample includes over 95,000 clones, around three quarters of them seen just once. The data stem from a study of cytomegalovirus exposure and HLA in healthy donors. Study outcomes and limitations: While the bulk of TCR sequences proved rare, some public TCRs turned up in many donors.

The sequenced sample was PBMCs. This sequence originates from a human donor in good health.

This chain's CDR3 is CASSFNGRRNQPQHF. The CDR3 coding sequence is TGTGCCAGCAGTTTTAATGGGAGGCGCAATCAGCCCCAGCATTTT. The V and J genes are TRBV28 and TRBJ1-5; D gene uncertain. This CDR3 spans 15 amino acids. With 3 bases removed from V and 2 bases from J, the gap between germline ends came to 11 bases. The V gene's germline CDR1 is MDHEN and CDR2 SYDVKM. Filled out from reference TRBV28 and TRBJ1-5, the complete variable domain reads DVKVTQSSRYLVKRTGEKVFLECVQDMDHENMFWYRQDPGLGLRLIYFSYDVKMKEKGDIPEGYSVSREKKERFSLILESASTNQTSMYLCASSFNGRRNQPQHFGDGTRLSIL.